By proportion, the clone carrying this T cell receptor (beta chain) is large (0.1 to 1%). Its cognate antigen is unknown. Study observations and caveats: Tumor Tregs overlapped most with tumor, then blood, naive CD4+ cells.

Amplification of TRBV12-4/TRBJ1-2 clonotypes used adaptor-ligated barcode primers. TCRdb re-called the multiplex PCR reads with MiXCR, one entry per CDR3 protein. This sample has about 1,300 distinct CDR3 sequences; roughly a third occur once, and the top ten carry approximately 10%. The CDR3 totals 12 residues. V shed 6 bases and J shed 4 bases, with 9 bases lying between them. Memory CD4+ T cells were sorted as CD4+CD45RO+CD25- cells. This chain uses TRBV12-3 or TRBV12-4 with TRBJ1-2; the D is unclear. Material: memory CD4+ T cells sorted from blood. This sample's subset: memory CD4+ T cells, CD4+CD45RO+CD25-. The clonotype comes from a female donor with breast cancer. The CDR3 DNA sequence: TGTGCCAGCAGGGCGGGCGGCTATGGCTACACCTTC. This gives the protein CASRAGGYGYTF.